Shown below are 27 T cell receptor beta chains from a single sample sequenced in a study of siplizumab effects on memory and regulatory T cells. Clones were sequenced by immunoSEQ multiplex PCR, and TCRdb holds only the in-frame ones, with some missing. The repertoire holds about 50,000 clones, with 95% to 97% as singletons. The material sequenced was naive CD4+ T cells sorted from blood. Receptors were obtained from a human donor in good health.

The rearrangement uses TRBV7-2 and TRBJ1-2; possible D gene TRBD1, 5 bases. V lost 5 bases and J 8 bases, leaving 18 bases between the germline ends. Germline V gene sequence: CDR1 SGHTA, CDR2 FQGNSA. This CDR3 spans 14 amino acids. DNA of the CDR3: TGTGCCAGCAGCGCCACCGGGACGTCGGTCGGCTACACCTTC. This translates into CASSATGTSVGYTF.

The chain has TRBV19 and TRBJ1-5; D unclear. Trimming left V 4 bases short and J 3 bases short, with 7 bases between. Germline loops: CDR1 LNHDA, CDR2 SQIVND (reference sequence). This CDR3 is built from 13 residues. The CDR3 DNA sequence: TGTGCCAGTAGTAGTGGGTTCAATCAGCCCCAGCATTTT. Translated, it gives CASSSGFNQPQHF.

This chain joins TRBV28 and TRBJ2-5, with 7 bases that match TRBD2. With 5 bases clipped from V and 5 bases from J, the junction kept 14 bases outside the gene matches. The CDR3 is 16 amino acids. CDR1 is MDHEN and CDR2 is SYDVKM in the germline V gene. The CDR3 region is CASSRGLVSPRETQYF. In DNA form, the CDR3 reads TGTGCCAGCAGTCGCGGACTAGTTTCGCCTCGGGAGACCCAGTACTTC.

This clone has just one count. The chain is built from TRBV2 and TRBJ1-3; weak D call: TRBD1 (5 bases). The germline V and J ends were trimmed by 1 base and 4 bases, with 11 bases remaining between them. This CDR3 spans 15 amino acids. CDR1 SNHLY and CDR2 FYNNEI come from the germline V gene. The CDR3 coding sequence is TGTGCCAGCAGTGAAGGTGGGGCGGGAGGAAACACCATATATTTT. Translation: CASSEGGAGGNTIYF.

The chain carries TRBV30 and TRBJ2-7; D is perhaps TRBD1 (5 bases). This CDR3 is 12 amino acids long. Trimming left V 0 bases short and J 3 bases short, with 6 bases between. The V gene's germline CDR1 is GTSNPN and CDR2 SVGIG (reference sequence). CDR3: CAWSVTGYEQYF. DNA for the CDR3: TGTGCCTGGAGTGTTACAGGCTACGAGCAGTACTTC.

J is TRBJ1-4 and V is TRBV14; D might be TRBD1 (6 bases). Trimming shortened V by 0 bases and J by 7 bases, and 9 bases separated the two germline ends. The length of the CDR3 is 14 residues. Germline CDR1 is SGHDN and CDR2 is FVKESK. The CDR3 sequence is CASSQDGGPEKLFF. The CDR3 DNA reads TGTGCCAGCAGCCAAGATGGGGGGCCTGAAAAACTGTTTTTT.

This chain uses TRBV5-8 with TRBJ2-5; 9 bases align to TRBD2. The germline CDR1 and CDR2 sequences are SGHTS and YDEGEE. The J segment lost 1 base and the V segment lost 0 bases, leaving 7 bases of the junction unmatched. The CDR3 covers 17 residues. The CDR3: CASSLGLAGPLQETQYF. The CDR3 coding sequence is TGTGCCAGCAGCTTGGGCCTAGCGGGACCTCTCCAAGAGACCCAGTACTTC.

With regard to this clone: Other DNA sequences from this sample encode an identical CDR3 as well. The rearrangement joins TRBV5-1 to TRBJ2-1, with TRBD2 matching 11 bases. From germline, CDR1 is SGHRS and CDR2 YFSETQ. CDR3 length: 16 residues. J was trimmed by 0 bases and V by 4 bases; bases with no gene match: 3. The CDR3 loop is CASSLTSGSSYNEQFF. CDR3 nucleotide sequence: TGCGCCAGCAGCCTTACTAGCGGGAGCTCCTACAATGAGCAGTTCTTC.

The chain joins TRBV12-5 to TRBJ2-3; D perhaps matches TRBD2 (6 bases). Germline CDR1 reads LGHNT; CDR2 reads FRNRAP. The V end lost 3 bases, the J end lost 0 bases, and 10 bases lay between the germline ends. CDR3 length: 15 amino acids. CDR3 amino acids: CASGFGGTSTDTQYF. CDR3 in DNA: TGTGCTAGTGGTTTCGGCGGGACCAGCACAGATACGCAGTATTTT.

The V gene is TRBV5-1, the J gene TRBJ2-3; D unresolved. The CDR3 loop spans 14 amino acids. Germline V gives CDR1 SGHRS, CDR2 YFSETQ. The ends were cut back, 0 bases at V and 0 bases at J, with 5 bases in the middle. As DNA, the CDR3 is TGCGCCAGCAGCTTGGACAGAAGCACAGATACGCAGTATTTT. It codes for CASSLDRSTDTQYF.

This sequence joins TRBV25-1 and TRBJ1-4, with a tentative D call TRBD1 (5 bases). Per the germline V gene, CDR1 is MGHDK and CDR2 is SYGVNS. The CDR3 sequence is 14 residues long. V was pared by 3 bases and J by 7 bases, with 12 bases between. The CDR3 nucleotides read TGTGCCAGCAGTGACCAGGCGGGGGGTGAAAAACTGTTTTTT. This encodes CASSDQAGGEKLFF.

The rearrangement uses TRBV4-3 and TRBJ1-4, with D perhaps matching TRBD1 (6 bases). The CDR3 consists of 15 residues. The ends were cut back, 3 bases at V and 4 bases at J, with 12 bases in the middle. Germline values: CDR1 LGHNA, CDR2 YSLEER. For the CDR3, the DNA is TGCGCCAGCAGCCACCGACTGGACAGTAATGAAAAACTGTTTTTT. This translates into CASSHRLDSNEKLFF.

The V call is TRBV6-5, the J call TRBJ1-2; unclear D gene. CDR1 and CDR2 (germline): MNHEY, SVGAGI. This CDR3 contains 13 residues. Trimming took off 2 bases at V and 4 bases at J, with 8 bases between the two ends. CDR3: CASSYVRGYGYTF. CDR3 in DNA: TGTGCCAGCAGTTACGTACGGGGCTATGGCTACACCTTC.

J is TRBJ2-1 and V is TRBV5-1, with D perhaps given as TRBD1 or TRBD2 (5 bases each). CDR1 is SGHRS, CDR2 YFSETQ, per germline. The V end was cut by 4 bases, the J end by 3 bases, with 11 bases between. The CDR3 has 14 residues. CDR3 nucleotide sequence: TGCGCCAGCAGCCCCGGGACGGTCTACAATGAGCAGTTCTTC. It translates to CASSPGTVYNEQFF.

The rearrangement links TRBV29-1 to TRBJ2-2; possible D gene TRBD1, 6 bases. The CDR3 length is 15 residues. The germline V and J ends were trimmed by 0 bases and 4 bases, with 12 bases remaining between them. Germline CDR1 and CDR2: SQVTM and ANQGSEA. The CDR3 sequence: CSVEDNRVSTGELFF. The CDR3 bases are TGCAGCGTTGAAGATAACAGGGTGAGCACCGGGGAGCTGTTTTTT.

V and J are TRBV6-5 and TRBJ1-4; TRBD1 matches 11 bases. With V trimmed by 6 bases and J by 7 bases, 1 base remained unmatched. The CDR3 runs 13 residues. Germline loops: CDR1 MNHEY, CDR2 SVGAGI. The CDR3 nucleotides read TGTGCCAGCAGGGGGACAGGGGGTGAAAAACTGTTTTTT. Amino acids: CASRGTGGEKLFF.

The chain couples TRBV15 to TRBJ1-5; a possible D gene is TRBD1 (5 bases). Trimming pared 3 bases from V and 3 bases from J, leaving 12 bases between. CDR3 size: 15 residues. Germline V gene lookup returns CDR1 LNHNV and CDR2 YYDKDF (reference sequence). Here the CDR3 reads CATSRDDSNNQPQHF. The CDR3 nucleotides read TGTGCCACCAGCAGGGACGACAGCAACAATCAGCCCCAGCATTTT.

The V and J genes are TRBV7-2 and TRBJ1-1, with D perhaps matching TRBD1 (6 bases). Trimming left V 5 bases short and J 11 bases short, with 15 bases between. Germline V lookup: CDR1 SGHTA, CDR2 FQGNSA. The CDR3 totals 12 residues. CDR3 DNA: TGTGCCAGCAGCCACGAACAGGGTGAGGCTTTCTTT. This gives the protein CASSHEQGEAFF.

This clone appeared a single time. The chain joins TRBV5-4 to TRBJ2-7; possible D gene TRBD2, 5 bases. The V end was cut by 2 bases, the J end by 4 bases, with 10 bases between. The CDR3 contains 13 residues. In germline, CDR1 is SGHNT, CDR2 YYREEE (reference sequence). The CDR3 coding sequence is TGTGCCAGCAGCTTAGGGAGCAAATACGAGCAGTACTTC. It codes for CASSLGSKYEQYF.

This clone was recorded once. This chain uses TRBV7-2 with TRBJ2-1, with D uncertain. V lost 7 bases, J lost 3 bases, and 10 bases lay in between. The CDR3 consists of 13 residues. Germline CDR1 and CDR2: SGHTA and FQGNSA. The CDR3 reads CASTPPFYNEQFF. The DNA of the CDR3 is TGTGCCAGCACCCCTCCCTTCTACAATGAGCAGTTCTTC.

The chain links TRBV11-3 to TRBJ2-4; D may be TRBD1 (7 bases). This CDR3 spans 14 amino acids. Germline V CDR1 and CDR2: SGHNT, YENEEA. The V end lost 1 base, the J end lost 8 bases, and 12 bases lay between the germline ends. DNA for the CDR3: TGTGCCAGCAGCTTAGGGGGCAGGGGGGACATTCAGTACTTC. Translation gives CASSLGGRGDIQYF.

This clone was seen a single time. J is TRBJ2-1 and V is TRBV5-1; no clear D gene. Germline V CDR1 and CDR2: SGHRS, YFSETQ. CDR3 length: 13 amino acids. V lost 4 bases, J lost 10 bases, and 15 bases lay in between. CDR3 sequence: CASSIDRLNEQFF. The CDR3, as DNA: TGCGCCAGCAGCATAGACCGCCTGAACGAGCAGTTCTTC.

This clone was picked up one time. The rearrangement joins TRBV5-1 to TRBJ2-5, with D possibly TRBD1 on 5 matching bases. Germline V CDR1 and CDR2: SGHRS, YFSETQ. V lost 0 bases and J lost 2, with 5 bases in between. The CDR3 has 13 amino acids. The CDR3 DNA sequence: TGCGCCAGCAGCTTGGACAGGCAAGAGACCCAGTACTTC. Its protein is CASSLDRQETQYF.

This sequence joins TRBV6-5 and TRBJ2-7; 8 bases map to TRBD1. Per the germline V gene, CDR1 is MNHEY and CDR2 is SVGAGI. V trimming: 6 bases; J trimming: 7 bases; junction bases outside the gene matches: 5. The CDR3 runs to 12 residues. The CDR3 DNA sequence: TGTGCCAGCAGCCGACAGGGGAATGAGCAGTACTTC. Protein product: CASSRQGNEQYF.

This chain connects TRBV6-1 to TRBJ2-2; D may be TRBD1 (6 bases). Germline lookup yields CDR1 MNHNS and CDR2 SASEGT. The ends were cut back, 7 bases at V and 6 bases at J, with 12 bases in the middle. CDR3 length equals 13 residues. CDR3 coding DNA: TGTGCCAGCAAAACAGGGACATCCGGGGAGCTGTTTTTT. This encodes CASKTGTSGELFF.

The chain links TRBV6-5 to TRBJ1-2; 9 bases agree with TRBD1. From germline, CDR1 is MNHEY and CDR2 SVGAGI. The V and J ends lost 7 bases and 4 bases, in that order; junction bases with no gene match: 7. The CDR3 has 14 residues. The chain's CDR3 is CASTRDREGYGYTF. The CDR3 DNA sequence: TGTGCCAGCACCAGGGACAGGGAAGGCTATGGCTACACCTTC.

J is TRBJ1-3 and V is TRBV9, with D tentatively TRBD1 (6 bases). V lost 3 bases and J lost 4, with 11 bases in between. The CDR3 runs to 14 residues. Germline V gene data show CDR1 as SGDLS and CDR2 as YYNGEE. CDR3 in amino acids: CASSAGVTGNTIYF. The CDR3 DNA follows: TGTGCCAGCAGCGCAGGGGTGACCGGAAACACCATATATTTT.